This entry describes one T cell receptor beta chain. Its antigen is unknown. Within one base of it there is no much larger clone, and no base qualities were kept. Collaborating institutions collected whole blood in K2EDTA tubes following their own protocols. Collaborator samples were shipped for TCRbeta analysis as frozen whole blood, isolated PBMCs, or DNA extracted from either sample type. This record comes from a study of blood T cell repertoires in COVID-19 (dated by TCRdb to about 2020). Study-wide context: Samples covering the acute and convalescent phases of COVID-19 were provided by collaborators in the United States, Italy and Spain. A freely available public database, intended as a resource for researchers studying the immune response to SARS-CoV-2, is where the repertoires were released. The sample metadata nearly always contained a de-identified subject ID, COVID-19 status, age in years and sex. Where available, HLA class I and class II types were obtained from metadata supplied by the sample provider rather than from assay-based typing. The material from the prospective study consisted of cDNA or gDNA derived from T cells, B-cell-depleted T cells, or PBMCs. Samples came from the ongoing ImmuneRACE study (first 160 participants) plus 1,254 subjects from 6 global collaborators. Deeply sampled blood TCRbeta repertoires from subjects exposed to, actively infected with, or recovered from COVID-19 were included in the dataset. Broader findings and caveats from the paper: The amount of clinical and demographic metadata varied by source and participant and was provided uncurated.

TCRbeta CDR3 regions were amplified from genomic DNA by means of the immunoSEQ Assay, a bias-controlled multiplex PCR. As for the original processing: Nucleated cell counts per sample were estimated from amplification of reference gene primers within the assay. Sequence reads were collapsed and filtered to measure the absolute abundance of every unique TCRbeta CDR3 rearrangement. Productive Simpson clonality was computed per sample as the square root of Simpson's diversity index over productive rearrangements. As stored in TCRdb, this immuneACCESS dataset retains in-frame rearrangements with V and J assigned. A fraction of the clones does not appear; measured against another copy, unresolved V genes explain less than half of the discrepancy, and the remainder lacks a known reason. That table supplies the V and J calls and clone size; D and trimming were determined from the DNA. Within this sample are 150,000 or so clones, with roughly 90% of them counted one time only. 1.6% of the sample goes to the ten largest clones.

The sequenced sample consisted of peripheral blood. The sequence came from a woman aged 45-65 years with acute or convalescent COVID-19.

CDR3 sequence: CASHWVGAGEQFF. The nucleotide sequence reads TGTGCCAGCCACTGGGTGGGAGCGGGTGAGCAGTTCTTC. In this chain, TRBV5-6 is recombined with TRBJ2-1; the D gene is perhaps TRBD2, from 6 matching bases. The CDR3, from cysteine to phenylalanine, totals 13 residues. Only the CDR3 portion is preserved as DNA: 39 bases, with reading frame beginning at the first base. The CDR1 and CDR2 encoded by the germline V gene are SGHDT and YYEEEE. V sheds 7 bases and J sheds 9 bases, leaving 17 bases between their ends.